This T cell receptor (beta chain) appears in the sequencing data of a study of identical twins' blood T cells. All three twin pairs grew up together with likely shared infections and vaccines. This clonotype was counted between two and nine times. TCRdb reanalysed the 5' RACE reads using MiXCR and keeps one entry per CDR3 protein. The sample has fewer than 450,000 distinct CDR3 sequences, roughly 30% seen once; the top ten hold roughly 5.5%. This CDR3 region has 15 residues. Germline CDR1 reads DFQATT; CDR2 reads SNEGSKA (reference sequence). The ends lost 3 bases at V and 7 bases at J; junction bases unmatched: 11.

The clonotype was recovered from a woman aged 18-49 years in good health. Sequenced: PBMCs. The chain links TRBV20-1 to TRBJ2-1, with 8 positions matching TRBD2. CDR3 protein: CSAREAIAGWNEQFF. CDR3 sequence (DNA): TGCAGTGCTAGGGAGGCGATAGCGGGATGGAATGAGCAGTTCTTC.